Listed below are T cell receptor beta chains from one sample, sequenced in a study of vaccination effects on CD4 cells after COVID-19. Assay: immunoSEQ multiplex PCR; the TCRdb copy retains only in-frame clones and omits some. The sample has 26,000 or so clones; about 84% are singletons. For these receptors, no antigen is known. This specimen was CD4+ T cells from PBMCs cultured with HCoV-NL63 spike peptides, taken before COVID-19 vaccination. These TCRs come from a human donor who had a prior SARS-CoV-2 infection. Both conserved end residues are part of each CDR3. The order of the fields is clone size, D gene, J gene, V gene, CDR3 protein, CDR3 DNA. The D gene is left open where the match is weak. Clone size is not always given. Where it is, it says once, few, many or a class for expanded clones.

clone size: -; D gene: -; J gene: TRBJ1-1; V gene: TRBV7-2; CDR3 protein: CASSSQNTEAFF; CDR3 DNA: TGTGCCAGCAGCTCACAGAACACTGAAGCTTTCTTT
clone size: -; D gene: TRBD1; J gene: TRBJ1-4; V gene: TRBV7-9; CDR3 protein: CASSPGTGYEKLFF; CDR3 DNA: TGTGCCAGCAGCCCGGGGACAGGATACGAAAAACTGTTTTTT
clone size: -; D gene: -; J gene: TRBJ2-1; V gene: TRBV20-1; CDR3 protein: CSAEYRHEQFF; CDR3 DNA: TGCAGTGCTGAGTATCGGCATGAGCAGTTCTTC
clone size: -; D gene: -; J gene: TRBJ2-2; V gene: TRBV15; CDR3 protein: CATSTPAGTGELFF; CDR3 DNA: TGTGCCACCAGCACCCCGGCGGGGACCGGGGAGCTGTTTTTT
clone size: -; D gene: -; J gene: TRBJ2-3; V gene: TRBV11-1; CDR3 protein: CASSFGPPESTDTQYF; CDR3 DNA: TGTGCCAGCAGCTTCGGACCGCCCGAAAGCACAGATACGCAGTATTTT
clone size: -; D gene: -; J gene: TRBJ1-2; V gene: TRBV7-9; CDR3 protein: CAGRTEKYGYTF; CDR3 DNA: TGTGCCGGACGGACAGAAAAATATGGCTACACCTTC
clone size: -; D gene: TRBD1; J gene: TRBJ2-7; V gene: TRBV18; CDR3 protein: CASSPRIPGQGSYEQYF; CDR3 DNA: TGTGCCAGCTCACCAAGGATCCCGGGACAGGGAAGCTACGAGCAGTACTTC
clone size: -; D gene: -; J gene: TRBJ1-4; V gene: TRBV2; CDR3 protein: CASSPTPTGEKLFF; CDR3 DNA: TGTGCCAGCAGTCCGACCCCGACGGGTGAAAAACTGTTTTTT
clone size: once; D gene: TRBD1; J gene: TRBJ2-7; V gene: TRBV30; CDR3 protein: CAWSVLGQNSYEQYF; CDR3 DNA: TGTGCCTGGAGTGTATTGGGACAGAACTCCTACGAGCAGTACTTC
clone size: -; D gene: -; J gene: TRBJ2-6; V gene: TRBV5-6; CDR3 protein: CASTRRGANVLTF; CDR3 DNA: TGTGCCAGCACTCGCCGGGGGGCCAACGTCCTGACTTTC
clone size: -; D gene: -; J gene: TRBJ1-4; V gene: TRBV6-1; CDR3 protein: CASSAGGRITNEKLFF; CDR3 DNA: TGTGCCAGCAGTGCTGGGGGGCGCATTACTAATGAAAAACTGTTTTTT
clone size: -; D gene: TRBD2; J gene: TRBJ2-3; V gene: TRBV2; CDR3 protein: CATQRGPTDTQYF; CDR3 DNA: TGTGCCACCCAGCGGGGGCCCACAGATACGCAGTATTTT
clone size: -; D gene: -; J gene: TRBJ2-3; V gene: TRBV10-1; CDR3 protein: CASPRGTDTQYF; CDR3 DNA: TGCGCCAGCCCGAGGGGCACAGATACGCAGTATTTT
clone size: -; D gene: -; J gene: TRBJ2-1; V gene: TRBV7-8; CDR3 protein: CASSTIGGRIWEQFF; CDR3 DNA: TGTGCCAGCAGCACCATAGGGGGGCGGATTTGGGAGCAGTTCTTC
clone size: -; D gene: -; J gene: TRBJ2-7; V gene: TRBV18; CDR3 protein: CASSPLPQRVGSYEQYF; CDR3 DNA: TGTGCCAGCTCACCACTCCCTCAACGGGTGGGTTCCTACGAGCAGTACTTC
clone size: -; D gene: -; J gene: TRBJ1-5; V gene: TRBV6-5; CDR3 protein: CASGPPARGNQPQHF; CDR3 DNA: TGTGCCAGCGGACCCCCCGCTAGGGGGAATCAGCCCCAGCATTTT
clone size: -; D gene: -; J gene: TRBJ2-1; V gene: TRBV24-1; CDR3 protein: CATSDTDGTPYNEQFF; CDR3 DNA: TGTGCCACCAGTGATACAGACGGGACTCCTTACAATGAGCAGTTCTTC
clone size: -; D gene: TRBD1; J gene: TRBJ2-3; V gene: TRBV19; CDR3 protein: CASSIGQGARTDTQYF; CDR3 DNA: TGTGCCAGTAGTATAGGTCAGGGGGCGAGGACAGATACGCAGTATTTT